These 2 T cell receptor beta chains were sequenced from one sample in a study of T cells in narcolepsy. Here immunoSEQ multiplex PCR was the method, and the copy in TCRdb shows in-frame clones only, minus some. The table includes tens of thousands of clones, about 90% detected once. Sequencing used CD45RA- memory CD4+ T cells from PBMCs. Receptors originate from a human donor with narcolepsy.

CDR3 DNA sequence: TGTGCCTGGGGGAAGTTTGAGAACACTGAAGCTTTCTTT. Its protein product is CAWGKFENTEAFF. The rearrangement uses TRBV30 and TRBJ1-1; D remains ambiguous. V lost 5 bases to trimming and J lost 1 base, with 11 bases between them. The CDR3 contains 13 residues. The germline V gene has CDR1 GTSNPN and CDR2 SVGIG (reference sequence).

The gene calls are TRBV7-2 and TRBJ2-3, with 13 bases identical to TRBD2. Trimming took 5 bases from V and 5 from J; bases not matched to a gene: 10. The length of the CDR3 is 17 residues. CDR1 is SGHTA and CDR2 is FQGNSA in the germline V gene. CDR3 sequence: CASSPTRLAGGIDTQYF. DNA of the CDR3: TGTGCCAGCAGCCCCACCCGACTAGCGGGAGGTATAGATACGCAGTATTTT.